A single sample gave rise to the 11 T cell receptor beta chains below, sequenced in a study of graft-versus-host responses after intestinal transplantation. Repertoires were generated with immunoSEQ multiplex PCR, while TCRdb's copy carries only in-frame clones and drops some. The sample carries about 60,000 clones, roughly nine tenths recorded once. Processing released intraepithelial and lamina propria lymphocytes from the graft tissue. The sample in question was ileum tissue, obtained more than 350 days after transplant. These receptors came from a human patient who received an intestinal transplant, so some T cells may come from the graft donor.

This chain joins TRBV7-3 and TRBJ2-7, with 9 bases identical to TRBD2. CDR1 SGHTA and CDR2 FQGTGA come from the germline V gene. Trimming cost V 4 bases and J 4 bases; bases outside gene matches: 2. The CDR3 extends over 13 amino acids. The CDR3 region has the DNA TGTGCCAGCAGCTCCGCGGGGGGGTACGAGCAGTACTTC. Translated, it gives CASSSAGGYEQYF.

The V gene is TRBV10-3, the J gene TRBJ1-2; the D gene is possibly TRBD1 (5 bases). Germline assignment: CDR1 ENHRY and CDR2 SYGVKD. Trimming removed 1 base from V and 0 bases from J, with 6 bases in between. CDR3 length: 14 residues. The CDR3 here is CAISELGANYGYTF. The CDR3 DNA sequence: TGTGCCATCAGTGAGTTGGGGGCTAACTATGGCTACACCTTC.

V gene TRBV21-1 combines with J gene TRBJ2-5. TRBV21-1 corresponds to a pseudogene. This CDR3 is built from 16 residues. The CDR3 DNA reads TGTGCCAGCAGCAAACCGGGGCCTGAGCGGTCCGAGACCCAGTACTTC. It yields the protein CASSKPGPERSETQYF.

This clone was detected only once. The gene calls are TRBV2 and TRBJ2-1; TRBD2 matches 10 bases. Germline V CDR1 and CDR2: SNHLY, FYNNEI. V lost 8 bases and J lost 0; bases outside the gene matches: 7. The CDR3 is made up of 16 amino acids. The CDR3 region is CASFQLAGSSYNEQFF. The CDR3 nucleotides read TGTGCCAGCTTCCAACTAGCGGGGAGCTCCTACAATGAGCAGTTCTTC.

The rearrangement joins TRBV2 to TRBJ2-7, with D possibly being TRBD1 (5 bases). V dropped 7 bases and J dropped 6 bases, with 16 bases sitting between them. This CDR3 has 13 residues. CDR1 is SNHLY, CDR2 FYNNEI, per germline. Here the CDR3 reads CASNTGSSPEQYF. DNA of the CDR3: TGTGCCAGCAACACAGGTTCTTCCCCCGAGCAGTACTTC.

The chain employs TRBV13 and TRBJ1-1, with D uncertain. Trimming removed 2 bases at V and 5 bases at J, with 6 bases between. This CDR3 has 12 residues. Germline V gene sequence: CDR1 PRHDT, CDR2 FYEKMQ (reference sequence). This CDR3 reads CASSLKSTEAFF. CDR3 nucleotide sequence: TGTGCCAGCAGCTTAAAATCAACTGAAGCTTTCTTT.

Only a few counts were recorded for this clone. The V gene is TRBV18, the J gene TRBJ1-2; D ambiguous. CDR3 length equals 13 residues. Trimming cost V 2 bases and J 5 bases, with 9 bases left between them. Germline V lookup: CDR1 KGHSH, CDR2 LQKENI. The CDR3 loop is CASSPSGLYGYTF. The CDR3 DNA reads as TGTGCCAGCTCACCATCTGGACTGTATGGCTACACCTTC.

The chain links TRBV7-8 to TRBJ1-1, with no clear D. This CDR3 is built from 14 residues. V was trimmed by 2 bases and J by 4 bases, leaving 11 bases between them. Germline assignment: CDR1 SGHVS and CDR2 FQNEAQ. DNA of the CDR3: TGTGCCAGCAGCTTATTGGGCGATAGCACTGAAGCTTTCTTT. Translated: CASSLLGDSTEAFF.

This rearrangement joins TRBV12-5 to TRBJ2-7; TRBD1 agrees at 7 bases. Germline lookup yields CDR1 LGHNT and CDR2 FRNRAP. V shed 5 bases and J 2 bases; nucleotides not matched to a gene: 6. The CDR3 has 14 residues. CDR3 nucleotides: TGTGCTAGTGGTCCCGGGGACAGACCCTACGAGCAGTACTTC. Translation gives CASGPGDRPYEQYF.

This clone was observed a single time. J is TRBJ2-3 and V is TRBV7-2; 13 bases are shared with TRBD2. The CDR3 has 17 residues. V shed 0 bases, J shed 13 bases, and the junction held 13 bases outside the gene matches. Germline V lookup: CDR1 SGHTA, CDR2 FQGNSA. CDR3 loop: CASSLARLAGGIRREYF. CDR3 in DNA: TGTGCCAGCAGCTTAGCGCGACTAGCGGGGGGCATAAGGAGGGAGTATTTT.

This chain joins TRBV19 and TRBJ2-2; TRBD1 might be the D (6 bases). Germline V gene data show CDR1 as LNHDA and CDR2 as SQIVND (reference sequence). Trimming removed 8 bases at V and 7 bases at J, with 14 bases between. This CDR3 region has 13 residues. The CDR3 is CASGAPGVGELFF. For the CDR3, the DNA is TGTGCCAGTGGAGCGCCAGGGGTCGGGGAGCTGTTTTTT.